This T cell receptor beta chain was sequenced for a study of response to subunit inactivated influenza vaccine (dated by TCRdb to 2017 to 2018). Context from the whole study: Deep quantitative T cell receptor repertoire profiling was used in the study to track responses to a trivalent subunit inactivated influenza vaccine.

Here V drops 8 bases and J drops 4 bases, and the junction holds 13 bases not matched to any gene. CDR1 MDHEN and CDR2 SYDVKM were looked up in the germline V gene. The CDR3, from cysteine to phenylalanine, totals 15 residues. Of the read, only the CDR3 DNA is kept; its 45 bases are in frame from base 1. A note on this clonotype: Which antigen it targets is not known. Base qualities are not recorded, but no much larger clone differs from it by a single base.

Library prep was done by RT-PCR. This sample was sequenced with an Illumina HiSeq 2500. Clones were called with MiXCR by TCRdb after fastp trimmed the public reads at Q25, and only in-frame beta chains were retained. Every distinct CDR3 protein forms one entry, paired with its most common genes and DNA. The sample table lists under 850,000 distinct CDR3 sequences, around 18% of them with a count of one. The ten largest clones add up to approximately 10% of the sample. Here is what the overall study found, with its caveats: The authors suggested that each seasonal influenza vaccination may recruit only a limited number of new T cells.

This sequence originates from a man over 45 who received an inactivated influenza vaccine. Donor details come from another sample of the same person, matched by shared clones. The V and J genes are TRBV28 and TRBJ2-5; 7 central bases correspond to TRBD2. Here the sequenced sample was PBMCs from blood, taken about 5 days after vaccination. The CDR3 protein: CASVGGASGRETQYF. The nucleotides are TGTGCCAGCGTTGGTGGGGCTAGCGGTCGAGAGACCCAGTACTTC.